This paragraph reports one TCR beta chain. Its matching antigen is unknown. The data derive from a study of metastatic and nonmetastatic thyroid tumors. Study-wide context: The comparison covered peripheral blood and tumor or nodule tissue in malignant and benign thyroid patients.

General observations from the study: A significant increase in TCR beta diversity was reportedly seen in malignant thyroid tumors relative to benign nodules, in blood and tumor.

Every patient underwent thyroid surgery untreated. MiXCR re-clonotyped the PCR reads for TCRdb. The table lists around 30,000 clones, 16% of them singletons. V gave up 5 bases and J gave up 0 bases, with 1 base separating them. Germline loops: CDR1 KGHSH, CDR2 LQKENI. The CDR3 sequence is 11 residues long. This receptor was obtained from a female donor with papillary thyroid cancer or a benign thyroid nodule (not recorded which). Some clones in this sample may be carry-over from other donors' samples. The sequenced sample was blood. The chain recombines TRBV18 with TRBJ2-5; D ambiguous. This CDR3 reads CASSDQETQYF. The CDR3 coding sequence is TGTGCCAGCTCAGACCAAGAGACCCAGTACTTC. The whole variable domain, remainder taken from reference TRBV18 and TRBJ2-5, is NAGVMQNPRHLVRRRGQEARLRCSPMKGHSHVYWYRQLPEEGLKFMVYLQKENIIDESGMPKERFSAEFPKEGPSILRIQQVVRGDSAAYFCASSDQETQYFGPGTRLLVL.